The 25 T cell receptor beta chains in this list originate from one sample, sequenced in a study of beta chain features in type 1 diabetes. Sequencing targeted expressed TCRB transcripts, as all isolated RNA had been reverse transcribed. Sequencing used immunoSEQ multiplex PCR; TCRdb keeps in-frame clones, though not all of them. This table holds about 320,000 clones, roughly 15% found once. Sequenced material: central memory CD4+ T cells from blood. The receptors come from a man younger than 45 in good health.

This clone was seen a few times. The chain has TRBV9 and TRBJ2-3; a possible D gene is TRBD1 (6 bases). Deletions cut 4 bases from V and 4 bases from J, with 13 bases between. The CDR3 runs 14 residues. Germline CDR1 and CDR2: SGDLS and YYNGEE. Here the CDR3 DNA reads TGTGCCAGCAGCCCAGGACAGAAAGCAGATACGCAGTATTTT. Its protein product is CASSPGQKADTQYF.

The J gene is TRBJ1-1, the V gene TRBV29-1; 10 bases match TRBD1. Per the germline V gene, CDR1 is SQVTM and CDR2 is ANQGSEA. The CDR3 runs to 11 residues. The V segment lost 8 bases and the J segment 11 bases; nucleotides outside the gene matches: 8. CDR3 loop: CSLRTGGYAFF. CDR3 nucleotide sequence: TGCAGCCTCCGGACAGGGGGGTATGCTTTCTTT.

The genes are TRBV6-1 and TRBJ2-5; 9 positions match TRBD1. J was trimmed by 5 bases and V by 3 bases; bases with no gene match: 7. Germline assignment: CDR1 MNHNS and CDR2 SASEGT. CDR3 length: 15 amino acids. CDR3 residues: CASSEDRGISETQYF. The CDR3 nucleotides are TGTGCCAGCAGTGAGGACAGGGGTATTTCGGAGACCCAGTACTTC.

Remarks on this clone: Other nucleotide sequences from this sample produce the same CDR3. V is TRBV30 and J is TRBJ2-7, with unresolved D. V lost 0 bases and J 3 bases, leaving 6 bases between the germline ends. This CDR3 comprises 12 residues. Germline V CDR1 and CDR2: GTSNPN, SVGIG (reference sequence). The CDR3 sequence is CAWSVSGYEQYV. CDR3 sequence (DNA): TGTGCCTGGAGTGTGTCGGGCTACGAGCAGTACGTC.

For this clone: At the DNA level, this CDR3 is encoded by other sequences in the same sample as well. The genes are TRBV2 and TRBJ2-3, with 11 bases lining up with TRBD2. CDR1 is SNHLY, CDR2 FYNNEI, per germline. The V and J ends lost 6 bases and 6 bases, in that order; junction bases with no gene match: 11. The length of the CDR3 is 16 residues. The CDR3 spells CASRSGTSGHTDTQYF. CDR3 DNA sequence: TGTGCCAGCAGAAGCGGGACTAGCGGACACACGGATACGCAGTATTTT.

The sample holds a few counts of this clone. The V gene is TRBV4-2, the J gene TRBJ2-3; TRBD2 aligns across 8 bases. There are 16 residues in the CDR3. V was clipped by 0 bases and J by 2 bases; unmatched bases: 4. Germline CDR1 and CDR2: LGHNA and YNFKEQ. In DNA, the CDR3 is TGTGCCAGCAGCCAAGAAGAACTAGCGGACACAGATACGCAGTATTTT. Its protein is CASSQEELADTDTQYF.

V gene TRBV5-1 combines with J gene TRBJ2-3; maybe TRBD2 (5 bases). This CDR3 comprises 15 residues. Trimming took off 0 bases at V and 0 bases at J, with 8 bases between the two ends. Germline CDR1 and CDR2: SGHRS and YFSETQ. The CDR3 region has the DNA TGCGCCAGCAGCTTGGCAGCGGCGAGCACAGATACGCAGTATTTT. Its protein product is CASSLAAASTDTQYF.

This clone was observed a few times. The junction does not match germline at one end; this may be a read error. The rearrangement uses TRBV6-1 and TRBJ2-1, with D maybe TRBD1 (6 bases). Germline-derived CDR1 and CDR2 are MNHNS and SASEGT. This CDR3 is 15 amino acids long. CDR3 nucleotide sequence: TGTGCCATCAGTGAGTCCCTTAAGGGGGACAATGAGCAGTTCTTC. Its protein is CAISESLKGDNEQFF.

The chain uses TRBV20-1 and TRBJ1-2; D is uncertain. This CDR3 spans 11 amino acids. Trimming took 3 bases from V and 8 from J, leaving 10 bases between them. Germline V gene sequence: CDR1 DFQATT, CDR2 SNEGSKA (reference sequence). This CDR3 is CSASAGWGYTF. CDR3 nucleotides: TGCAGTGCTAGTGCAGGTTGGGGCTACACCTTC.

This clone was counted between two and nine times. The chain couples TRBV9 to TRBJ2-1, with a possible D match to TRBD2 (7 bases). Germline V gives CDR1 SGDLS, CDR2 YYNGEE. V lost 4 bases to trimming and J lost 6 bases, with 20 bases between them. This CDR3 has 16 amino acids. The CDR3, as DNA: TGTGCCAGCAGCTCAGACCCCGGACTAGGGGGCAATGAGCAGTTCTTC. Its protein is CASSSDPGLGGNEQFF.

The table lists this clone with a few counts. This CDR3 is CASSGLVGLETQYF. The CDR3 DNA is TGTGCCAGCAGCGGGTTGGTGGGCCTGGAGACCCAGTACTTC. The genes are TRBV7-9 and TRBJ2-5; D is undetermined. CDR3 length equals 14 residues. Germline V CDR1 and CDR2: SEHNR, FQNEAQ (reference sequence). V dropped 5 bases and J dropped 5 bases, with 15 bases sitting between them. The full variable domain, with the rest looked up from reference TRBV7-9 and TRBJ2-5, is DTGVSQNPRHKITKRGQNVTFRCDPISEHNRLYWYRQTLGQGPEFLTYFQNEAQLEKSRLLSDRFSAERPKGSFSTLEIQRTEQGDSAMYLCASSGLVGLETQYFGPGTRLLVL.

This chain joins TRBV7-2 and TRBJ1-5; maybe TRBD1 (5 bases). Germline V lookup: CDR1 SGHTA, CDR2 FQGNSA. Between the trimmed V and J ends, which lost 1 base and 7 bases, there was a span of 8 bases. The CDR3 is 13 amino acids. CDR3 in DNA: TGTGCCAGCAGCTTAGTGGCAGGGCAGCCCCAGCATTTT. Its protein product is CASSLVAGQPQHF.

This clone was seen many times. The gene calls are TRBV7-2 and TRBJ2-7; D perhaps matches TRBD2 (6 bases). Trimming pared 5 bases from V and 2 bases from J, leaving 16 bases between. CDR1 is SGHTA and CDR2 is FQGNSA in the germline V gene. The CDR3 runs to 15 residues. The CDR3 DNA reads TGTGCCAGCAGCCAAAGGGGAGGCCCAACCTACGAGCAGTACGTC. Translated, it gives CASSQRGGPTYEQYV.

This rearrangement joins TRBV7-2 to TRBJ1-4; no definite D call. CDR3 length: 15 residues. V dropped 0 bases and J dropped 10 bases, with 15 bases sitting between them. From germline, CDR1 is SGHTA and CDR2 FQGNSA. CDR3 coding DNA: TGTGCCAGCAGCTTAGCTGGGGAGGGTCGGGGAAAACTGTTTTTT. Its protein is CASSLAGEGRGKLFF.

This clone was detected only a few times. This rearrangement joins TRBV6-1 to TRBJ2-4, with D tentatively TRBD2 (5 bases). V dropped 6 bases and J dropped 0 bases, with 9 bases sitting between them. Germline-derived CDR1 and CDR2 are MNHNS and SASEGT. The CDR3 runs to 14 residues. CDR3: CASSLAIAKNIQYF. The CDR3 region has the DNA TGTGCCAGCAGCCTAGCTATAGCCAAAAACATTCAGTACTTC.

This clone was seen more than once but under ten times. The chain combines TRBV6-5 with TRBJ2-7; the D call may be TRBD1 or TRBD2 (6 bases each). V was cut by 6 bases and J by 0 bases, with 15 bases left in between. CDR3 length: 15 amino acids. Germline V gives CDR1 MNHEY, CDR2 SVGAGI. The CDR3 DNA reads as TGTGCCAGCAGGGCGGGACATCCCAGCTCCTACGAGCAGTACGTC. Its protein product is CASRAGHPSSYEQYV.

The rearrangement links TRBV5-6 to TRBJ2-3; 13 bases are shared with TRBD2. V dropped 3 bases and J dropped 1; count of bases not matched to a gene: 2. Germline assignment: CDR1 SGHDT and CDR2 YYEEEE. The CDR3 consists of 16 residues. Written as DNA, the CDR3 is TGTGCCAGCAGCTATGGGACTAGCGGGGGCACAGATACGCAGTATTTT. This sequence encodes CASSYGTSGGTDTQYF.

CDR3 DNA sequence: TGTGCCAGCAGTCCGCCCGGGGCGGGGAGAAACATTCAGTACTTC. Its translation: CASSPPGAGRNIQYF. The chain combines TRBV6-1 with TRBJ2-4; possibly TRBD2 for D (6 bases). V was cut by 5 bases and J by 6 bases, with 17 bases left in between. Germline CDR1 is MNHNS and CDR2 is SASEGT. This CDR3 is 15 amino acids long.

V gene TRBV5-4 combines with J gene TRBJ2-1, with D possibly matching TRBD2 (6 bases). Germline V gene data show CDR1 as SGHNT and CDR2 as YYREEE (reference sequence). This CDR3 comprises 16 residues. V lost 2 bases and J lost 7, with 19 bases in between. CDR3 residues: CASSLALATNGNEQFF. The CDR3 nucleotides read TGTGCCAGCAGCTTAGCCCTAGCGACCAATGGGAATGAGCAGTTCTTC.

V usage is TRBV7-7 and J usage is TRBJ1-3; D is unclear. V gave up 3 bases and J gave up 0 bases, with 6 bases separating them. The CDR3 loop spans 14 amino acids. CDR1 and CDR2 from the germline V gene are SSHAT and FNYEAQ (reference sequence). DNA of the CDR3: TGTGCCAGCAGCTTCGGGGACTCTGGAAACACCATATATTTT. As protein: CASSFGDSGNTIYF.

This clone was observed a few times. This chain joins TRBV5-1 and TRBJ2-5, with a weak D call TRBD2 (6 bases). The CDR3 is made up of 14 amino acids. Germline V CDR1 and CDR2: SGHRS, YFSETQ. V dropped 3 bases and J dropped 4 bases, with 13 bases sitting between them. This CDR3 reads CASSSAGLVETQYF. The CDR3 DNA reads TGCGCCAGCAGCTCTGCGGGACTGGTAGAGACCCAGTACTTC.

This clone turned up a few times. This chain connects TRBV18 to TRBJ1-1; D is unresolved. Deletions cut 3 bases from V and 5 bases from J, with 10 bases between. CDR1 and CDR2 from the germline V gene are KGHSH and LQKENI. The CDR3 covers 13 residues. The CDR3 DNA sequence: TGTGCCAGCTCACCGGAGCGGAGAACTGAAGCTTTCTTT. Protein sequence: CASSPERRTEAFF.

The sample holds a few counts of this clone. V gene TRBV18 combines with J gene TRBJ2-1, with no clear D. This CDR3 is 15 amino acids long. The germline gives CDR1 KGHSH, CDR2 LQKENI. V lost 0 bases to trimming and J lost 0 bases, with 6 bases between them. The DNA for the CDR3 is TGTGCCAGCTCACCACCACCATACTCCTACAATGAGCAGTTCTTC. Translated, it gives CASSPPPYSYNEQFF.

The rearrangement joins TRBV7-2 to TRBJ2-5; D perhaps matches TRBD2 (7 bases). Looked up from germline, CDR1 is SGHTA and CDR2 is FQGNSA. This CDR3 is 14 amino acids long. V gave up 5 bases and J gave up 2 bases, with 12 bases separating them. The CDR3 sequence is CASSPGGPQETQYF. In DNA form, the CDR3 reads TGTGCCAGCAGCCCGGGGGGCCCACAAGAGACCCAGTACTTC.

Written as DNA, the CDR3 is TGTGCCAGCAGCTTGATTTACCAGCCCCAGCATTTT. Translating gives CASSLIYQPQHF. This chain connects TRBV7-8 to TRBJ1-5; no clear D. V lost 3 bases, J lost 7 bases, and 7 bases lay in between. The CDR3 runs to 12 residues. CDR1 and CDR2 (germline): SGHVS, FQNEAQ.